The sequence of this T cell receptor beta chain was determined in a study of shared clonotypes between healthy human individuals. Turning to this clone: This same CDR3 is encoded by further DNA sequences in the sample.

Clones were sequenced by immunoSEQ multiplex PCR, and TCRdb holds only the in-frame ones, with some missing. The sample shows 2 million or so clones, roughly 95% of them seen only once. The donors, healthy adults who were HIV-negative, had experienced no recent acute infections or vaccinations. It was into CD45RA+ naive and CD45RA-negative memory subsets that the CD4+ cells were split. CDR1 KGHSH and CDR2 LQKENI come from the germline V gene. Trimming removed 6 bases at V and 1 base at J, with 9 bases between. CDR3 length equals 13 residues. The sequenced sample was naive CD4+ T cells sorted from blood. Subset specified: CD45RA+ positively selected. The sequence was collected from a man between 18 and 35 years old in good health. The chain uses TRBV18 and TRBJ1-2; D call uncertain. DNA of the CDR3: TGTGCCAGCTCCCCCGCTGGTAACTATGGCTACACCTTC. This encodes CASSPAGNYGYTF.